The 24 T cell receptor beta chains presented below share a single source sample, sequenced in a study of T cell repertoires in cytomegalovirus infection. No antigen is known for these receptors. Each CDR3 protein is one row after TCRdb ran MiXCR on the reads. The sample includes under 95,000 distinct CDR3 sequences, 45% to 55% of them seen just once. The sequences come from CD8+ T cells from cultured PBMCs, collected from culture after CMV antigen stimulation. The receptors shown here come from a human donor in good health (CMV status not recorded). Some clones in this sample may be carry-over from other donors' samples.

This clonotype occurred many times. CDR3 sequence reads: CASSTLTAVGTGELFF. CDR3 sequence (DNA): TGTGCCAGCAGCACCCTGACAGCAGTCGGGACCGGGGAGCTGTTTTTT. The J gene is TRBJ2-2, the V gene TRBV7-8, with D possibly TRBD1 on 5 matching bases. Between the trimmed V and J ends, which lost 5 bases and 5 bases, there was a span of 18 bases. Germline V CDR1 and CDR2: SGHVS, FQNEAQ. The CDR3 length is 16 residues.

The chain joins TRBV27 to TRBJ2-3, with no clear D. The V end was cut by 2 bases, the J end by 3 bases, with 6 bases between. From germline, CDR1 is MNHEY and CDR2 SMNVEV (reference sequence). CDR3 length: 13 amino acids. CDR3 coding DNA: TGTGCCAGCAGTTTAACTCGAACAGATACGCAGTATTTT. This encodes CASSLTRTDTQYF.

The V and J genes are TRBV7-9 and TRBJ1-5, with D perhaps TRBD1 (5 bases). The CDR3 sequence is 14 residues long. From germline, CDR1 is SEHNR and CDR2 FQNEAQ (reference sequence). V was cut by 5 bases and J by 9 bases, with 17 bases left in between. The CDR3 is CASSPRGRPGPQHF. The CDR3 DNA reads as TGTGCCAGCAGCCCGCGGGGACGCCCGGGGCCCCAGCATTTT. The full variable domain, in which reference TRBV7-9 and TRBJ1-5 provide the parts outside the CDR3, is DTGVSQNPRHKITKRGQNVTFRCDPISEHNRLYWYRQTLGQGPEFLTYFQNEAQLEKSRLLSDRFSAERPKGSFSTLEIQRTEQGDSAMYLCASSPRGRPGPQHFGDGTRLSIL.

J is TRBJ1-1 and V is TRBV19; TRBD1 matches 7 bases. The V segment lost 2 bases and the J segment 0 bases; nucleotides outside the gene matches: 6. Per the germline V gene, CDR1 is LNHDA and CDR2 is SQIVND (reference sequence). The CDR3 has 16 residues. The CDR3 nucleotides read TGTGCCAGTAGTATACCACAGGGGCATCTGAACACTGAAGCTTTCTTT. Protein: CASSIPQGHLNTEAFF.

The chain carries TRBV11-1 and TRBJ2-1; 9 positions match TRBD2. This CDR3 region has 15 residues. Germline V gene sequence: CDR1 SGHAT, CDR2 FQDESV (reference sequence). V lost 5 bases and J lost 6; bases outside the gene matches: 8. The CDR3: CASSLGLAPLNEQFF. For the CDR3, the DNA is TGTGCCAGCAGCCTCGGACTAGCGCCCCTCAATGAGCAGTTCTTC.

This chain connects TRBV5-6 to TRBJ2-3; D gene unclear. Germline V CDR1 and CDR2: SGHDT, YYEEEE. V was shortened by 2 bases and J by 6 bases, with 13 bases between the two germline ends. CDR3 length: 14 residues. The CDR3 reads CASSLGGLTDTQYF. The CDR3 DNA is TGTGCCAGCAGCTTAGGCGGCTTGACGGATACGCAGTATTTT.

The J gene is TRBJ1-2, the V gene TRBV12-3 or TRBV12-4; D not certain. The CDR3 has 12 residues. Trimming stripped 3 bases from V and 7 bases from J, with 9 bases between. CDR3 loop: CASSFKGSGYTF. The CDR3 coding sequence is TGTGCCAGCAGTTTTAAGGGTTCTGGCTACACCTTC.

The CDR3 protein is CASSLIGGAYNEQFF. The CDR3 nucleotides are TGTGCCAGCAGCTTAATAGGGGGCGCCTACAATGAGCAGTTCTTC. This chain connects TRBV7-9 to TRBJ2-1; 7 nucleotides line up with TRBD1. The ends lost 2 bases at V and 2 bases at J; junction bases unmatched: 3. Germline lookup yields CDR1 SEHNR and CDR2 FQNEAQ (reference sequence). The CDR3 is made up of 15 amino acids.

The V and J genes are TRBV13 and TRBJ2-3; D possibly corresponds to TRBD2 (7 bases). Trimming took off 4 bases at V and 2 bases at J, with 16 bases between the two ends. Germline CDR1 and CDR2: PRHDT and FYEKMQ (reference sequence). The CDR3 length is 16 residues. The CDR3 sequence is CASSSLLGGHTDTQYF. The DNA for the CDR3 is TGTGCCAGCAGCTCGCTTTTGGGGGGGCACACAGATACGCAGTATTTT. Together with reference TRBV13 and TRBJ2-3, the CDR3 gives the full variable domain: AAGVIQSPRHLIKEKRETATLKCYPIPRHDTVYWYQQGPGQDPQFLISFYEKMQSDKGSIPDRFSAQQFSDYHSELNMSSLELGDSALYFCASSSLLGGHTDTQYFGPGTRLTVL.

This rearrangement joins TRBV6-1 to TRBJ2-7, with 7 bases lining up with TRBD2. The germline CDR1 and CDR2 sequences are MNHNS and SASEGT. Trimming cost V 4 bases and J 3 bases; bases outside gene matches: 6. The CDR3 contains 14 residues. DNA of the CDR3: TGTGCCAGCAGTGGCGGGAGCTCACACTACGAGCAGTACTTC. Encoded protein: CASSGGSSHYEQYF.

The V gene is TRBV5-6, the J gene TRBJ1-2; no firm D call. Germline lookup yields CDR1 SGHDT and CDR2 YYEEEE. Trimming pared 3 bases from V and 0 bases from J, leaving 15 bases between. This CDR3 contains 16 residues. CDR3 nucleotides: TGTGCCAGCAGCTGGAGACCAGCCTGGACTAACTATGGCTACACCTTC. This translates into CASSWRPAWTNYGYTF.

The J gene is TRBJ1-1, the V gene TRBV6-8, with D unclear. The ends were cut back, 5 bases at V and 1 base at J, with 11 bases in the middle. The germline CDR1 and CDR2 sequences are MNHGY and SAAAGT. The CDR3 is made up of 14 amino acids. CDR3 amino acids: CASSQSSGNTEAFF. DNA for the CDR3: TGTGCCAGCAGTCAGTCGTCGGGGAACACTGAAGCTTTCTTT.

The chain employs TRBV7-6 and TRBJ2-2, with D maybe TRBD1 (6 bases). The CDR3 totals 17 residues. V shed 5 bases and J shed 1 base, with 17 bases lying between them. Germline V lookup: CDR1 SGHVS, CDR2 FNYEAQ. CDR3 DNA sequence: TGTGCCAGCAGCCCCGGTCCCGGGACAAAGAACACCGGGGAGCTGTTTTTT. This encodes CASSPGPGTKNTGELFF.

This chain links TRBV6-2 or TRBV6-3 with TRBJ1-1; D not resolved. The CDR3 consists of 14 residues. V lost 4 bases and J lost 0, with 9 bases in between. The V gene's germline CDR1 is MNHEY and CDR2 SVGEGT. CDR3 in DNA: TGTGCCAGCAGTTTTTGGCCCTTGAACACTGAAGCTTTCTTT. Its translation is CASSFWPLNTEAFF.

The rearrangement uses TRBV11-2 and TRBJ2-3; no definite D call. V was shortened by 6 bases and J by 4 bases, with 11 bases between the two germline ends. Germline V lookup: CDR1 SGHAT, CDR2 FQNNGV. CDR3 length equals 13 residues. CDR3 nucleotides: TGTGCCAGCAGGCCCTCGGGCGCAGATACGCAGTATTTT. As protein: CASRPSGADTQYF. Using reference TRBV11-2 and TRBJ2-3 for the parts outside the CDR3, the full variable domain is EAGVAQSPRYKIIEKRQSVAFWCNPISGHATLYWYQQILGQGPKLLIQFQNNGVVDDSQLPKDRFSAERLKGVDSTLKIQPAKLEDSAVYLCASRPSGADTQYFGPGTRLTVL.

The chain carries TRBV7-8 and TRBJ2-2; 16 bases map to TRBD2. Per the germline V gene, CDR1 is SGHVS and CDR2 is FQNEAQ. The CDR3 has 17 residues. V dropped 4 bases and J dropped 7; count of bases not matched to a gene: 6. This chain's CDR3 is CASSSGTSGGALGELFF. As DNA, the CDR3 is TGTGCCAGCAGCTCCGGGACTAGCGGGGGGGCCCTCGGGGAGCTGTTTTTT.

This chain joins TRBV19 and TRBJ2-4; D is possibly TRBD1 or TRBD2 (5 bases each). The germline CDR1 and CDR2 sequences are LNHDA and SQIVND (reference sequence). This CDR3 is 18 amino acids long. Trimming took off 8 bases at V and 8 bases at J, with 31 bases between the two ends. CDR3 nucleotides: TGTGCCAGTGGCCCCCTCTTGTTGGGGACGGGGTGGATGGACATTCAGTACTTC. Its translation is CASGPLLLGTGWMDIQYF.

The chain combines TRBV5-6 with TRBJ2-1; 13 bases match TRBD2. The CDR3 length is 16 residues. The germline V gene has CDR1 SGHDT and CDR2 YYEEEE. V was pared by 4 bases and J by 3 bases, with 4 bases of the junction left unmatched. The chain's CDR3 is CASSIWTSGGYNEQFF. The CDR3 DNA reads as TGTGCCAGCAGCATCTGGACTAGCGGGGGCTACAATGAGCAGTTCTTC.

This clonotype has just a few counts. The CDR3 DNA is TGTGCCAGCTCCCAAGGCCCTGACCTGGATACGCAGTATTTT. Its protein product is CASSQGPDLDTQYF. The rearrangement links TRBV18 to TRBJ2-3, with unresolved D. V lost 6 bases and J lost 6, with 16 bases in between. This CDR3 comprises 14 residues. CDR1 is KGHSH and CDR2 is LQKENI in the germline V gene.

The V call is TRBV11-2, the J call TRBJ2-1; D tentatively reads TRBD1 or TRBD2 (5 bases each). The germline V gene has CDR1 SGHAT and CDR2 FQNNGV. V was trimmed by 4 bases and J by 5 bases, leaving 21 bases between them. The CDR3 spans 17 residues. The CDR3 coding sequence is TGTGCCAGCAGCTCAGTTACCTCCCCGGGACCCAACAATGAGCAGTTCTTC. Protein: CASSSVTSPGPNNEQFF.

The sample holds a few counts of this clonotype. Here the CDR3 DNA reads TGTGCCAGCAGCTTGGGCGGACAGGGCCTCTACGAGCAGTACTTC. This translates into CASSLGGQGLYEQYF. The chain links TRBV11-1 to TRBJ2-7; TRBD1 agrees at 8 bases. Germline V CDR1 and CDR2: SGHAT, FQDESV (reference sequence). J lost 3 bases, V lost 3 bases, and 7 bases had no gene match. This CDR3 is 15 amino acids long.

This chain connects TRBV20-1 to TRBJ1-1; 8 bases are shared with TRBD1. V dropped 5 bases and J dropped 0; count of bases not matched to a gene: 2. Germline V CDR1 and CDR2: DFQATT, SNEGSKA (reference sequence). This CDR3 comprises 13 residues. The CDR3 region is CSAPGGVNTEAFF. The CDR3, as DNA: TGCAGTGCTCCAGGGGGCGTGAACACTGAAGCTTTCTTT.

This sequence joins TRBV27 and TRBJ1-5; D gene uncertain. V lost 0 bases and J 9 bases, leaving 15 bases between the germline ends. The length of the CDR3 is 15 residues. Germline CDR1 MNHEY, CDR2 SMNVEV (reference sequence). The CDR3 loop reads CASSLSPIKWWPQHF. The CDR3 coding sequence is TGTGCCAGCAGTTTATCCCCCATCAAGTGGTGGCCCCAGCATTTT.

The table lists this clonotype with a count of one. The chain carries TRBV20-1 and TRBJ1-1; no clear D gene. Germline CDR1 reads DFQATT; CDR2 reads SNEGSKA (reference sequence). Trimming left V 3 bases short and J 3 bases short, with 11 bases between. The CDR3 is made up of 13 amino acids. The CDR3 DNA reads TGCAGTGCTAGCAGTTCGAGATACACTGAAGCTTTCTTT. The encoded protein is CSASSSRYTEAFF.